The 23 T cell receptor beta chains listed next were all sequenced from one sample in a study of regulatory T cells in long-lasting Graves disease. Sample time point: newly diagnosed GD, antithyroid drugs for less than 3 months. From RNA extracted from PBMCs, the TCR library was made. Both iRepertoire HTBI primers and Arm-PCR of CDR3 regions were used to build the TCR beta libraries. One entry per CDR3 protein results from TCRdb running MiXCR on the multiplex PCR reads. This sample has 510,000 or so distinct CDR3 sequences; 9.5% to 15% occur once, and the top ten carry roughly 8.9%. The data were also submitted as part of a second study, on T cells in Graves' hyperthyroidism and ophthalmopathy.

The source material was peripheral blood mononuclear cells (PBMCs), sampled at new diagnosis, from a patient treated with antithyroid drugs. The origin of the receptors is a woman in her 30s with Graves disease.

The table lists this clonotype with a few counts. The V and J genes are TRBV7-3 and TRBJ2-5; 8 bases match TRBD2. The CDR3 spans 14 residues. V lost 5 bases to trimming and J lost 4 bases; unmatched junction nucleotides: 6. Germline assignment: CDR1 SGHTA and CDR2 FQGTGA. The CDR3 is CASSQGLARETQYF. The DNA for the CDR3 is TGTGCCAGCAGCCAAGGACTAGCCCGAGAGACCCAGTACTTC.

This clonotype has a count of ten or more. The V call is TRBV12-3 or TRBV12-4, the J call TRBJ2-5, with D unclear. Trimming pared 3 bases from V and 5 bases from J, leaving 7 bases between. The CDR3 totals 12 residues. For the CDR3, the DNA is TGTGCCAGCAGTTTGCAGGTGGAGACCCAGTACTTC. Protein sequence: CASSLQVETQYF.

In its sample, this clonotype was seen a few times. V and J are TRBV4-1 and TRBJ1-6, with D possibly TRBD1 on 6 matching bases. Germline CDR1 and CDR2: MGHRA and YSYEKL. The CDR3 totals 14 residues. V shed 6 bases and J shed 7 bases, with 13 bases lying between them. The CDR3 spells CASRLGQWNSPLHF. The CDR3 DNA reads TGCGCCAGCAGGCTGGGACAATGGAATTCACCCCTCCACTTT.

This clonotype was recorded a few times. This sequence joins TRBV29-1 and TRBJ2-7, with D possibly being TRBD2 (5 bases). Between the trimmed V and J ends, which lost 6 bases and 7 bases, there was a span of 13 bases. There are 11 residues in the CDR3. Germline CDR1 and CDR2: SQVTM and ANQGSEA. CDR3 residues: CSVRTGGEQYF. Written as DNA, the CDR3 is TGCAGCGTGCGGACCGGAGGAGAGCAGTACTTC.

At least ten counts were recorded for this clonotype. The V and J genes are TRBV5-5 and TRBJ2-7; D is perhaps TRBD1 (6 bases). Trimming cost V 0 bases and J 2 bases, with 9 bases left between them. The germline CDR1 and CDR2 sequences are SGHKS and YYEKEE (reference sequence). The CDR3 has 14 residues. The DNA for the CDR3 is TGTGCCAGCAGCTTGGAAGGGGGAACCTACGAGCAGTACTTC. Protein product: CASSLEGGTYEQYF.

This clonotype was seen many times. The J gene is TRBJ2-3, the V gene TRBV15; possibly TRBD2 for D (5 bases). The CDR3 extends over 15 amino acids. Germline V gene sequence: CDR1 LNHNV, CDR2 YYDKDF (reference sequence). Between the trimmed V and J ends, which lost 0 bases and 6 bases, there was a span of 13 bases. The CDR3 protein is CATSREGLASDTQYF. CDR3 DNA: TGTGCCACCAGCAGAGAAGGCCTAGCATCCGATACGCAGTATTTT.

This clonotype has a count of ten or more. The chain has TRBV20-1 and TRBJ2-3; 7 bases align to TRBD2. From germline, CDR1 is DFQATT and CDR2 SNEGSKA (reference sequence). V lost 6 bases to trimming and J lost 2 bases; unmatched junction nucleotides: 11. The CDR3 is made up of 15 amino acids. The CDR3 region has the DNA TGCAGTGCACCTGAATCTAGCGGTTACACAGATACGCAGTATTTT. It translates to CSAPESSGYTDTQYF.

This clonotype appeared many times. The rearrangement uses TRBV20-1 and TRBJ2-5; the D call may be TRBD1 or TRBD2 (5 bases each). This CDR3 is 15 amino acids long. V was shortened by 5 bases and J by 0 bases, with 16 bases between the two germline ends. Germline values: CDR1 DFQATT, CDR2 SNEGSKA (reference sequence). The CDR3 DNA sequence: TGCAGTGCTCCAGAGGGACCCGGGTACCAAGAGACCCAGTACTTC. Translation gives CSAPEGPGYQETQYF.

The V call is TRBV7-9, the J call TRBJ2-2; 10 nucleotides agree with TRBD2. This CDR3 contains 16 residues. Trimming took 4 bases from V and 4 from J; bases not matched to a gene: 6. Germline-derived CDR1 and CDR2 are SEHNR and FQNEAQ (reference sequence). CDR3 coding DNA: TGTGCCAGCAGCTATTCGGCTAGCGGGAGCACCGGGGAGCTGTTTTTT. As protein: CASSYSASGSTGELFF.

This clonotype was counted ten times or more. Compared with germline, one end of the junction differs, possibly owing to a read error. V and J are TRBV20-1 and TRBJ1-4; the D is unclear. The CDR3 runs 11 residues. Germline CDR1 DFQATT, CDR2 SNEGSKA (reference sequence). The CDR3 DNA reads TGCAGTGCTACCTCCAGAGAAAAGCTGTTTTTT. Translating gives CSATSREKLFF.

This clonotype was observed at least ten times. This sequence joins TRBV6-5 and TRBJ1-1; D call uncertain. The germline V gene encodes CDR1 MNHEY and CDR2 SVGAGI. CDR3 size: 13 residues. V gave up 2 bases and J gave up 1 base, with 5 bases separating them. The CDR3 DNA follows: TGTGCCAGCAGTTACGACGAGAACACTGAAGCTTTCTTT. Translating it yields CASSYDENTEAFF.

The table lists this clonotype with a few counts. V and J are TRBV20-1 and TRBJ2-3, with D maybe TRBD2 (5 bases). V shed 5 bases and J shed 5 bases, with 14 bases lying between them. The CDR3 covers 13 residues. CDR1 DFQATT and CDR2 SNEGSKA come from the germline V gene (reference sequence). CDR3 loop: CSAGFLAQDTQYF. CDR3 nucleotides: TGCAGTGCTGGATTCCTAGCACAAGATACGCAGTATTTT.

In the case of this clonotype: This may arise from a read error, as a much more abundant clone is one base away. The CDR3 coding sequence is TGTGCCAGCAGTTTAGCGCACGGGGTTTCTGGCTACACCTTC. Translated: CASSLAHGVSGYTF. This chain links TRBV12-3 or TRBV12-4 with TRBJ1-2; D is unresolved. This CDR3 has 14 amino acids. The germline V and J ends were trimmed by 0 bases and 7 bases, with 12 bases remaining between them.

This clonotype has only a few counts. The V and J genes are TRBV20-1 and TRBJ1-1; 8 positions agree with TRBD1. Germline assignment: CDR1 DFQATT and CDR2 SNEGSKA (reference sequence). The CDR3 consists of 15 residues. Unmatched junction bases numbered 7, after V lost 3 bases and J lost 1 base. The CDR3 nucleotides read TGCAGTGCTAGGGACAGGGTACCGGGGAACACTGAAGCTTTCTTT. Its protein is CSARDRVPGNTEAFF.

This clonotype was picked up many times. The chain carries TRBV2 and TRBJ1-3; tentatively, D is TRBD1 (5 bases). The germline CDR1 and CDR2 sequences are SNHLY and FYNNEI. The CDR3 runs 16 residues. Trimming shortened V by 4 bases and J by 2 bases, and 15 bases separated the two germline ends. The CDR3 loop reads CASSVDVGLAGNTIYF. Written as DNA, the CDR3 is TGTGCCAGCAGTGTGGATGTGGGGCTGGCTGGAAACACCATATATTTT. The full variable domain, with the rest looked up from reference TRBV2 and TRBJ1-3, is EPEVTQTPSHQVTQMGQEVILRCVPISNHLYFYWYRQILGQKVEFLVSFYNNEISEKSEIFDDQFSVERPDGSNFTLKIRSTKLEDSAMYFCASSVDVGLAGNTIYFGEGSWLTVV.

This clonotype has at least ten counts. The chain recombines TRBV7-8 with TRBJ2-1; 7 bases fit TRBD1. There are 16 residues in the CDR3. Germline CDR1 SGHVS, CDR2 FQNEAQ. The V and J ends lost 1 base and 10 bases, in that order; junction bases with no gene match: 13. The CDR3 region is CASSLGGVRGHVEQFF. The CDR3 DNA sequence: TGTGCCAGCAGCTTAGGGGGTGTTAGGGGGCACGTGGAGCAGTTCTTC.

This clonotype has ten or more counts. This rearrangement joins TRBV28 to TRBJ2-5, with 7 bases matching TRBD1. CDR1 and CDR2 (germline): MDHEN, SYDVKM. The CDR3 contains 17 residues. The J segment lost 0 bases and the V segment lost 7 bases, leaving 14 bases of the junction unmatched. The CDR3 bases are TGTGCCAGCAACATAGGTCTCCGACAGGGATACCAAGAGACCCAGTACTTC. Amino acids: CASNIGLRQGYQETQYF.

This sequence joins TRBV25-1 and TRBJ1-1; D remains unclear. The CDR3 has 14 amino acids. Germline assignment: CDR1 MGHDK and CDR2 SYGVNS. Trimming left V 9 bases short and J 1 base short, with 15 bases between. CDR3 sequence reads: CASSPRAWNTEAFF. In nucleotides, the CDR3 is TGTGCCAGTTCCCCTCGGGCCTGGAACACTGAAGCTTTCTTT.

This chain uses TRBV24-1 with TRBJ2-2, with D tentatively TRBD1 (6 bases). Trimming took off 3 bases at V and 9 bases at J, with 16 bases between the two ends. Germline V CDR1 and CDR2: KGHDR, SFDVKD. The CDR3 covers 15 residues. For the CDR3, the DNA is TGTGCCACCAGTGATAGGGGGACAACGGCCAGGGAGCTGTTTTTT. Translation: CATSDRGTTARELFF.

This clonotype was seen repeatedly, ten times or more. The CDR3 region has the DNA TGTGCCAGCAGCGCCCAGGGGATCCATGTCCACGAGCAGTACTTC. As protein: CASSAQGIHVHEQYF. The chain combines TRBV2 with TRBJ2-7, with a tentative D call TRBD1 (6 bases). The ends were cut back, 6 bases at V and 5 bases at J, with 20 bases in the middle. In germline, CDR1 is SNHLY, CDR2 FYNNEI. The CDR3 covers 15 residues.

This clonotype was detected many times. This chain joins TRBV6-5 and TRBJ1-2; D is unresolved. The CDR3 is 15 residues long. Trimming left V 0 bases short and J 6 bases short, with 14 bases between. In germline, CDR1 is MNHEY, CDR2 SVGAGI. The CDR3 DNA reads TGTGCCAGCAGTTACTCAGAGGGAGGGTTAGATGGCTACACCTTC. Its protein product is CASSYSEGGLDGYTF.

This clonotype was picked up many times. The CDR3 DNA reads TGTGCCAGCAGATCGACAGGGGGAACCTACGAGCAGTACTTC. Translation: CASRSTGGTYEQYF. This chain uses TRBV7-2 with TRBJ2-7; TRBD1 aligns across 9 bases. The V and J ends lost 6 bases and 2 bases, in that order; junction bases with no gene match: 5. The CDR3 is 14 amino acids. Germline V lookup: CDR1 SGHTA, CDR2 FQGNSA. Combining the CDR3 with reference TRBV7-2 and TRBJ2-7 gives the whole variable domain GAGVSQSPSNKVTEKGKDVELRCDPISGHTALYWYRQSLGQGLEFLIYFQGNSAPDKSGLPSDRFSAERTGGSVSTLTIQRTQQEDSAVYLCASRSTGGTYEQYFGPGTRLTVT.

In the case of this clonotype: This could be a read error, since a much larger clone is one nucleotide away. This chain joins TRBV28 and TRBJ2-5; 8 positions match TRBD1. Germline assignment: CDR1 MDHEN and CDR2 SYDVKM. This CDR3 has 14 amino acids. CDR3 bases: TGTGCCAGCAGTCTGGGACAGGCTAGCGAGACCCGGTACTTC. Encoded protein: CASSLGQASETRYF.